Detailed here is one T cell receptor beta chain. Its target is unknown. Per the authors' pipeline: ImmunoSEQ output lacked quality scores and full-length reads, limiting matched filtering. Method: immunoSEQ multiplex PCR; TCRdb's copy keeps in-frame clones and lacks some. D and trimming come from the DNA, and the V and J calls and clone size come from that table. The repertoire holds some 1.5 million clones, with under 99% as singletons. Trimming shortened V by 2 bases and J by 3 bases, and 13 bases separated the two germline ends. CDR1 WSHSY and CDR2 SAAADI come from the germline V gene. The CDR3 has 15 residues. This entry is derived from a study of shared clonotypes between healthy human individuals. Broader study findings: Generation probabilities were higher for clonotypes shared across all four sorted-subset donors than for unshared ones. Larger estimated richness was generally seen in naive subsets than in memory subsets.

The V gene is TRBV10-2, the J gene TRBJ2-5; tentative D call: TRBD1 (7 bases). This sequence originates from a man between 25 and 39 years old in good health. The material sequenced was naive CD4+ T cells sorted from blood. Subset of the sample: CD45RA+ positively selected. Written as DNA, the CDR3 is TGCGCCAGCAGTGAGGCAGGGGGACTGAAAGAGACCCAGTACTTC. It specifies CASSEAGGLKETQYF.